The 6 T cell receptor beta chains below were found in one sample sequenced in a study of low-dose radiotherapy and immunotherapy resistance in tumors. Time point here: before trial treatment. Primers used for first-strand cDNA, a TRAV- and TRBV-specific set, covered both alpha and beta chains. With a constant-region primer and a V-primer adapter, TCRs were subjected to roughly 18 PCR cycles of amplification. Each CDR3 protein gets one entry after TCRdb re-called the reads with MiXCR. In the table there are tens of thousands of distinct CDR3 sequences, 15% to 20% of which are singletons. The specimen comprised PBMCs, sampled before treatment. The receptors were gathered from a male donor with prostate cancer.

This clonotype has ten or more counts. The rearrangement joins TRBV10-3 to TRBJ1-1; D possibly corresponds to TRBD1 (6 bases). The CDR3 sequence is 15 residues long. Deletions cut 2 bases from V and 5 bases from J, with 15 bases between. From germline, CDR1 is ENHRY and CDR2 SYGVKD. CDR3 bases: TGTGCCATCAGTGAGGGGGGGGGCTTGGGTACTGAAGCTTTCTTT. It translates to CAISEGGGLGTEAFF.

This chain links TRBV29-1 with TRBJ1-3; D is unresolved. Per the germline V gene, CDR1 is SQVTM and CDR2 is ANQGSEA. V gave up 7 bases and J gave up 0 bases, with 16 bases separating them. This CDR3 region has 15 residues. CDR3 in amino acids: CSAIRALSSGNTIYF. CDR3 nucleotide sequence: TGCAGCGCCATCCGGGCCCTAAGCTCTGGAAACACCATATATTTT.

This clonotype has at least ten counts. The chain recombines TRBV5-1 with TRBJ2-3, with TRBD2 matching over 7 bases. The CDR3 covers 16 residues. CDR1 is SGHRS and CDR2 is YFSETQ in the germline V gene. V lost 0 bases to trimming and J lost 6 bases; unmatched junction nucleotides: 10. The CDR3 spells CASSLGLGQAGDTQYF. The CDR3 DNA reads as TGCGCCAGCAGCTTGGGGTTAGGCCAAGCGGGGGATACGCAGTATTTT. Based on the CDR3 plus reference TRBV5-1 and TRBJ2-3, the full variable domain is KAGVTQTPRYLIKTRGQQVTLSCSPISGHRSVSWYQQTPGQGLQFLFEYFSETQRNKGNFPGRFSGRQFSNSRSEMNVSTLELGDSALYLCASSLGLGQAGDTQYFGPGTRLTVL.

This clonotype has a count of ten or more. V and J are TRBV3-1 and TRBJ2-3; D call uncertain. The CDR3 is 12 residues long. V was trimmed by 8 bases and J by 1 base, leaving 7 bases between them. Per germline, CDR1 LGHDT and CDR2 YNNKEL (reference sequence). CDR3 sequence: CASAMGTDTQYF. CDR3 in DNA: TGTGCCAGCGCCATGGGCACAGATACGCAGTATTTT.

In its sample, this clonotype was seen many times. The CDR3 DNA reads TGTGCCAGCAGTTCCGGGACAGGGAAGTTCTTC. It is translated as CASSSGTGKFF. The rearrangement links TRBV6-2 or TRBV6-3 to TRBJ2-1; 9 bases match TRBD1. V gave up 4 bases and J gave up 14 bases; unmatched junction bases: 3. The germline gives CDR1 MNHEY, CDR2 SVGEGT. CDR3 length equals 11 residues.

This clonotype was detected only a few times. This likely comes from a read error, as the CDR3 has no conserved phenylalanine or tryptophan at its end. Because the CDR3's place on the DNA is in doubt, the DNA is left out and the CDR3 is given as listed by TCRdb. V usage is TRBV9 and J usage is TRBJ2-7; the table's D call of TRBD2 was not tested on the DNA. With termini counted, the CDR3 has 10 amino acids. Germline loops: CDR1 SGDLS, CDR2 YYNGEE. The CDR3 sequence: CASQSLGTSN.